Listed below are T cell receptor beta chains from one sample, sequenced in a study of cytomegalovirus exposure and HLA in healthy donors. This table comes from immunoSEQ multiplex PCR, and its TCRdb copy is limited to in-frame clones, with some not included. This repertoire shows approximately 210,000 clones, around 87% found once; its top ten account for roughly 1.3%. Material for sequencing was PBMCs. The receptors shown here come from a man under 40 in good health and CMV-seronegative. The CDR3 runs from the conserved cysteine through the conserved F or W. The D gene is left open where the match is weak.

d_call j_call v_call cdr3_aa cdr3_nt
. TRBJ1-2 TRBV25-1 CASSDKLQGLGYTF TGTGCCAGCAGTGATAAGCTCCAGGGTTTGGGCTACACCTTC
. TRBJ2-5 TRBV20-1 CSAPPKETQYF TGCAGTGCTCCCCCCAAAGAGACCCAGTACTTC
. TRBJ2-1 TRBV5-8 CARAVGVSSYNEQFF TGTGCCAGGGCGGTCGGGGTAAGCTCCTACAATGAGCAGTTCTTC
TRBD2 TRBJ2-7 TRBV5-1 CASSFTGTKNDEQYF TGCGCCAGCAGCTTTACCGGGACTAAAAACGACGAGCAGTACTTC
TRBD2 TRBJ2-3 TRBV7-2 CASSLAGGAGTDTQYF TGTGCCAGCAGCTTAGCCGGGGGGGCCGGCACAGATACACAGTATTTT
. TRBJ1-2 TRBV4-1 CASSQDRADYGYTF TGCGCCAGCAGCCAAGACAGGGCGGACTATGGCTACACCTTC
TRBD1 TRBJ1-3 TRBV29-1 CSVGRGPGNTIYF TGCAGCGTTGGCAGGGGGCCGGGAAACACCATATATTTT
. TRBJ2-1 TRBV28 CASSLFQGWAYNEQFF TGTGCCAGCAGTTTATTTCAGGGGTGGGCCTACAATGAGCAGTTCTTC
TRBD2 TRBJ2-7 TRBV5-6 CASSLGGGGNPYEQYF TGTGCCAGCAGCTTGGGTGGGGGGGGGAATCCCTACGAGCAGTACTTC
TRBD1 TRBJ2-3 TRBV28 CASRYNTGDMVDTQYF TGTGCCAGCAGATACAACACAGGGGATATGGTAGATACGCAGTATTTT